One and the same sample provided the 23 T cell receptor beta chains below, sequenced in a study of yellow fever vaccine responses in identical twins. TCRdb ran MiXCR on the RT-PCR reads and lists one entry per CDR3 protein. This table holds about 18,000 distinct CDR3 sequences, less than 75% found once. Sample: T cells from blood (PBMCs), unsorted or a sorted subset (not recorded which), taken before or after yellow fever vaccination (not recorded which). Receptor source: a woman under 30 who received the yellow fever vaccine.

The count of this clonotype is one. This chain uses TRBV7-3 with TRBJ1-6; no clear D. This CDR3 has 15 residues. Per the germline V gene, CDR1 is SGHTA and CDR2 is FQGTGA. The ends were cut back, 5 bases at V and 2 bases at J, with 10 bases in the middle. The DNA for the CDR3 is TGTGCCAGCAGCCTGGACGGTCCCTATAATTCACCCCTCCACTTT. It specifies CASSLDGPYNSPLHF.

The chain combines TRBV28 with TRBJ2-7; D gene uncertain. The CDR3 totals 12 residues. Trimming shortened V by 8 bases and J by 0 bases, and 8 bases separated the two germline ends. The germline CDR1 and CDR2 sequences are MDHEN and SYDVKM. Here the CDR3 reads CASAWFSYEQYF. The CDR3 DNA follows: TGTGCCAGCGCGTGGTTCTCCTACGAGCAGTACTTC. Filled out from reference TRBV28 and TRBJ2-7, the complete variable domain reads DVKVTQSSRYLVKRTGEKVFLECVQDMDHENMFWYRQDPGLGLRLIYFSYDVKMKEKGDIPEGYSVSREKKERFSLILESASTNQTSMYLCASAWFSYEQYFGPGTRLTVT.

CDR3 coding DNA: TGCAGCGTTGAAATTTCGAGGACAGTGAACACTGAAGCTTTCTTT. Amino acids: CSVEISRTVNTEAFF. This sequence joins TRBV29-1 and TRBJ1-1; TRBD1 might be the D (6 bases). Trimming pared 2 bases from V and 0 bases from J, leaving 13 bases between. The CDR3 contains 15 residues. The germline V gene has CDR1 SQVTM and CDR2 ANQGSEA.

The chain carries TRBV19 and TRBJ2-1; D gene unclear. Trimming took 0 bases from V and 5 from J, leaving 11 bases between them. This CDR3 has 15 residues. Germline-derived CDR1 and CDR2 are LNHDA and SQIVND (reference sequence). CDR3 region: CASSIDQNGNNEQFF. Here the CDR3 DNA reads TGTGCCAGTAGTATAGATCAAAACGGAAACAATGAGCAGTTCTTC.

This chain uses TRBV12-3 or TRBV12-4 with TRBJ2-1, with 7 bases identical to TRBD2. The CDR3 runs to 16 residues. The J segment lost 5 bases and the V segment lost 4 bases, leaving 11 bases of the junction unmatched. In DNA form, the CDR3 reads TGTGCCAGCAGTTCGACCGGGACTATCCCGAACAATGAGCAGTTCTTC. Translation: CASSSTGTIPNNEQFF.

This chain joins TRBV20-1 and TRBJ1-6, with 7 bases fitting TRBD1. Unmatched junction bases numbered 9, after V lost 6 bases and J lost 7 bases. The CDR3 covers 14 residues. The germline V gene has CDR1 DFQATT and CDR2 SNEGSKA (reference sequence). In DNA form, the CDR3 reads TGCAGTGCCCGACAGGGAAGGGGGAATTCACCCCTCCACTTT. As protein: CSARQGRGNSPLHF.

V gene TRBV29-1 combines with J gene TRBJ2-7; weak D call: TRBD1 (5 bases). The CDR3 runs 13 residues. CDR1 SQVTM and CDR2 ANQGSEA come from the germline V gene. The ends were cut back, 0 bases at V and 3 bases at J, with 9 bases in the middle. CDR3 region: CSVEDQGRYEQYF. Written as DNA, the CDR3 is TGCAGCGTTGAAGATCAGGGCCGCTACGAGCAGTACTTC.

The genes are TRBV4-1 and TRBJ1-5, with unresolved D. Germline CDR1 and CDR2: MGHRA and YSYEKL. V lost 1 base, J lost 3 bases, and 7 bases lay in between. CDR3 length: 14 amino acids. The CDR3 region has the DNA TGCGCCAGCAGCCAAGCGATGGTCAATCAGCCCCAGCATTTT. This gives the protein CASSQAMVNQPQHF.

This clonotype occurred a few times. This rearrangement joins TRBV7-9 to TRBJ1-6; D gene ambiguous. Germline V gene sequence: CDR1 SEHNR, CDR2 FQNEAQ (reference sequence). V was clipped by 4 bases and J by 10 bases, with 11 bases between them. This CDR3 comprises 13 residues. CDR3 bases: TGTGCCAGCAGCTATAGACCTAGGTCACCCCTCCACTTT. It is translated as CASSYRPRSPLHF.

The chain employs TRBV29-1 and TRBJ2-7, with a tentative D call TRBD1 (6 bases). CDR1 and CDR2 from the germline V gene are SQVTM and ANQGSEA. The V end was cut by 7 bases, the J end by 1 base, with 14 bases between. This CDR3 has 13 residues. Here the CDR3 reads CSARDTGSYEQYF. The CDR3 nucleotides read TGCAGCGCACGGGACACCGGATCCTACGAGCAGTACTTC.

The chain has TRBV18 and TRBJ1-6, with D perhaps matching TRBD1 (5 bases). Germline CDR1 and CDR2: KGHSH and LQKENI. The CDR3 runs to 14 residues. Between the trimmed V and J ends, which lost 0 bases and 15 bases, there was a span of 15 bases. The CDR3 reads CASSPPAGPKILHF. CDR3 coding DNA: TGTGCCAGCTCACCACCGGCAGGGCCCAAAATCCTCCACTTT.

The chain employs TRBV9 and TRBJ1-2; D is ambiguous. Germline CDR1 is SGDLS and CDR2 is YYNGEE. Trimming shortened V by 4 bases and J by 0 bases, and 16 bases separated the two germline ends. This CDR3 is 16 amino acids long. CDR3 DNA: TGTGCCAGCAGCACTAATTCTAAGCCCGCTAACTATGGCTACACCTTC. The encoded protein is CASSTNSKPANYGYTF.

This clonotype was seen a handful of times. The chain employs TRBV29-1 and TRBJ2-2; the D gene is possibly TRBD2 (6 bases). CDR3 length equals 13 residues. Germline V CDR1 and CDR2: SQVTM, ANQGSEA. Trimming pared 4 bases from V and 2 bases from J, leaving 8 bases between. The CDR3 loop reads CSVVGSNTGELFF. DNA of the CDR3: TGCAGCGTTGTCGGGAGTAACACCGGGGAGCTGTTTTTT.

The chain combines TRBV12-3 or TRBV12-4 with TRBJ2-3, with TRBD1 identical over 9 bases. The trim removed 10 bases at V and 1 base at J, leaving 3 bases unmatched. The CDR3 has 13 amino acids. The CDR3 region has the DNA TGTGCCATCAGGACAGGGGGCACAGATACGCAGTATTTT. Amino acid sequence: CAIRTGGTDTQYF.

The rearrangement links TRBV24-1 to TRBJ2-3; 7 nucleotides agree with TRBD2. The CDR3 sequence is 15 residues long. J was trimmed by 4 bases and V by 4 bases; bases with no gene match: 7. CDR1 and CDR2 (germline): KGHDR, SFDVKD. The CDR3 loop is CATSDTSAPADTQYF. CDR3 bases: TGTGCCACCAGTGACACTAGCGCTCCCGCAGATACGCAGTATTTT.

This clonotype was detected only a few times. CDR3: CASSLVAGVPETQYF. DNA of the CDR3: TGTGCCAGCAGCTTAGTAGCGGGAGTACCGGAGACCCAGTACTTC. The chain is built from TRBV7-2 and TRBJ2-5, with 9 bases aligning to TRBD2. The junction had 5 bases not matched to a gene; V was cut back by 1 base and J by 5 bases. CDR3 size: 15 residues. From germline, CDR1 is SGHTA and CDR2 FQGNSA.

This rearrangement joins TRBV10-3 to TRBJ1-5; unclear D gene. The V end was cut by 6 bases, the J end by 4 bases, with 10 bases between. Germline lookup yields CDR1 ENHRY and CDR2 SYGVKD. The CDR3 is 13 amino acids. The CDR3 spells CAIRIGQNQPQHF. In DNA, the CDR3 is TGTGCCATCAGGATCGGGCAAAATCAGCCCCAGCATTTT.

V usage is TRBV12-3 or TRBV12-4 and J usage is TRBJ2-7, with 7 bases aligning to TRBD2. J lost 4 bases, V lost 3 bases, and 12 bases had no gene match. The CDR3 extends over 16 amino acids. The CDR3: CASSLGGLAARYEQYF. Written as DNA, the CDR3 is TGTGCCAGCAGTTTGGGAGGGCTAGCGGCTAGATACGAGCAGTACTTC.

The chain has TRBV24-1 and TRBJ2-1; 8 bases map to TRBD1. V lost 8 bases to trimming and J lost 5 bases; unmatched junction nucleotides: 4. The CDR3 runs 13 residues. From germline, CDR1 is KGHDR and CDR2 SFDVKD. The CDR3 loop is CATTLGQDNEQFF. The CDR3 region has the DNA TGTGCCACCACCCTGGGACAGGACAATGAGCAGTTCTTC.

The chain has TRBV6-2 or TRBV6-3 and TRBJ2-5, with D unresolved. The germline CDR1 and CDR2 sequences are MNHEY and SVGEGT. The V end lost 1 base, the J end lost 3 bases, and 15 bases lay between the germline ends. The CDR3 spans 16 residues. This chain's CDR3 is CASSYFNGPSKETQYF. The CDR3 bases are TGTGCCAGCAGTTACTTCAACGGGCCCAGTAAAGAGACCCAGTACTTC.

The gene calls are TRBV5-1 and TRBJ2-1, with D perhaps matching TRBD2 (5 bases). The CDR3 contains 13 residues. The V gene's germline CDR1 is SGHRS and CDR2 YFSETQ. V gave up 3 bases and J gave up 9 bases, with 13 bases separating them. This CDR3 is CASSYRTDSEQFF. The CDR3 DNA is TGCGCCAGCAGCTATAGGACTGATAGTGAGCAGTTCTTC.

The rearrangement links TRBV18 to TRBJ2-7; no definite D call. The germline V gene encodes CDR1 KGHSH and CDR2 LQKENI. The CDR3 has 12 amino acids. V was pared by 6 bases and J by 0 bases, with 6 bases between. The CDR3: CASSPSSYEQYV. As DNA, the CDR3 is TGTGCCAGCTCTCCAAGCTCCTACGAGCAGTACGTC.

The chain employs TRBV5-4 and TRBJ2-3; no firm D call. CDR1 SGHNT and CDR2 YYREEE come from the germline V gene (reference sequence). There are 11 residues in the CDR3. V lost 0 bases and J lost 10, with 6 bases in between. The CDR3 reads CASSLEGPQYF. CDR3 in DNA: TGTGCCAGCAGCTTGGAGGGCCCGCAGTATTTT.